This T cell receptor beta chain was identified during a study of blood T cell repertoires in COVID-19. Trimming at V came to 4 bases and at J to 7 bases, leaving 7 bases not matched to a gene. Germline CDR1 MDHEN, CDR2 SYDVKM. The length of the CDR3 is 16 residues. Repertoires were generated with immunoSEQ multiplex PCR, while TCRdb's copy carries only in-frame clones and drops some. Of roughly 150,000 clones in the sample, around nine tenths are singletons; the top ten hold around 2.5%. The TCR was taken from a woman at least 80 years old with COVID-19, enrolled during active disease. The sequenced sample consisted of peripheral blood. The V call is TRBV28, the J call TRBJ2-2; TRBD1 matches 12 bases. CDR3 sequence (DNA): TGTGCCAGCAGTTCGGGACAGGGGGCTTTCATCGGGGAGCTGTTTTTT. This sequence encodes CASSSGQGAFIGELFF.